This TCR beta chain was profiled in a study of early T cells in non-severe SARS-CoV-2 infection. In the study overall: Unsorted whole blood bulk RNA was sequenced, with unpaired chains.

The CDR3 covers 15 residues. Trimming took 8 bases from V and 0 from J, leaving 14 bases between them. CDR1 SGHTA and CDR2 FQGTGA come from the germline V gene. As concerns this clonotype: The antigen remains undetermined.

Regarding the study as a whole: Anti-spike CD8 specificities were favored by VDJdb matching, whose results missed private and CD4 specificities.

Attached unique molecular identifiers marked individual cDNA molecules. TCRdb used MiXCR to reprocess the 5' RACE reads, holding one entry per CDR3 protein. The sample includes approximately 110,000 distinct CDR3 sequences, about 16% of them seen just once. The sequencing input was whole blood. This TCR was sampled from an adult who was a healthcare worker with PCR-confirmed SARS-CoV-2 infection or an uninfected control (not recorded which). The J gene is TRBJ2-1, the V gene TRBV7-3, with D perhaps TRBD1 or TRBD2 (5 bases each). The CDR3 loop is CASSSGRTSYNEQFF. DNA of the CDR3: TGTGCCAGCTCCTCGGGACGAACCTCCTACAATGAGCAGTTCTTC.